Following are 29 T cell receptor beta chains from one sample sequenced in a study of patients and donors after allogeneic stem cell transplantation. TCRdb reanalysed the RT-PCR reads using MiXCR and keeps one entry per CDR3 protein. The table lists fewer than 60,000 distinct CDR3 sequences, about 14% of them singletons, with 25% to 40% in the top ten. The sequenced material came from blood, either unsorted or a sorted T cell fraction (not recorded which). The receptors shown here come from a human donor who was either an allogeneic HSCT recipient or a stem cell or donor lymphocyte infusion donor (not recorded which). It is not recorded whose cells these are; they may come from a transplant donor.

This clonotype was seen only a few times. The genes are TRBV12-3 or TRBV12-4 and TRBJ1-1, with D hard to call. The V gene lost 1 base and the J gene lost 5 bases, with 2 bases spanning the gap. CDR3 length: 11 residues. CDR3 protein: CASSLETEAFF. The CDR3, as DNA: TGTGCCAGCAGTTTAGAGACTGAAGCTTTCTTT.

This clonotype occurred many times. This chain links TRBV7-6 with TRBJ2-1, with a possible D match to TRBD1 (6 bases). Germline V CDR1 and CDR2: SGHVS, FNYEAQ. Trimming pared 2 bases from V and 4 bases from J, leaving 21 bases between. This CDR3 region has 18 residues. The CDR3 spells CASSLSGWLGAHYNEQFF. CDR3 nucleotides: TGTGCCAGCAGCTTAAGTGGGTGGTTGGGGGCCCATTACAATGAGCAGTTCTTC.

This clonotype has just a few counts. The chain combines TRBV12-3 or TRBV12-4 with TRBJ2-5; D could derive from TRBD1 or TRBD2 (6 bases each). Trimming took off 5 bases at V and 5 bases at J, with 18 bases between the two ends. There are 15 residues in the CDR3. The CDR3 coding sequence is TGTGCCAGCAGTAAGGGAGTAGGGGGGCCGGAGACCCAGTACTTC. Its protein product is CASSKGVGGPETQYF.

CDR3: CASSLYRGVTEAFF. The CDR3 DNA follows: TGTGCCAGCAGCTTATACAGGGGGGTTACTGAAGCTTTCTTT. J is TRBJ1-1 and V is TRBV11-2; 8 positions match TRBD1. Germline CDR1 and CDR2: SGHAT and FQNNGV. This CDR3 is 14 amino acids long. The junction had 4 bases not matched to a gene; V was cut back by 2 bases and J by 5 bases.

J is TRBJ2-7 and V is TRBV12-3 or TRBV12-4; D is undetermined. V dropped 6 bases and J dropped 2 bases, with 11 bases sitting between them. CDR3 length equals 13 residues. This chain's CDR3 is CASRVDGPYEQYF. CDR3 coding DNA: TGTGCCAGCAGGGTTGACGGACCCTACGAGCAGTACTTC.

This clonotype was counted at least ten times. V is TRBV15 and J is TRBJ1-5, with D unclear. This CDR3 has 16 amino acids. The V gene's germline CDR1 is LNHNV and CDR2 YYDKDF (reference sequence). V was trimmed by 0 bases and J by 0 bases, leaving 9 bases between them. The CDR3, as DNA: TGTGCCACCAGCAGAGACTCAGCTTATAGCAATCAGCCCCAGCATTTT. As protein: CATSRDSAYSNQPQHF.

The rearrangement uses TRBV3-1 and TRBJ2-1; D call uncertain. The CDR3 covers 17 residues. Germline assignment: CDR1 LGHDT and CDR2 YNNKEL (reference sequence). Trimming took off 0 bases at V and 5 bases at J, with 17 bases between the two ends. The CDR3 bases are TGTGCCAGCAGCCAAGATGGGCCAAATACCCCCGACAATGAGCAGTTCTTC. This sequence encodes CASSQDGPNTPDNEQFF.

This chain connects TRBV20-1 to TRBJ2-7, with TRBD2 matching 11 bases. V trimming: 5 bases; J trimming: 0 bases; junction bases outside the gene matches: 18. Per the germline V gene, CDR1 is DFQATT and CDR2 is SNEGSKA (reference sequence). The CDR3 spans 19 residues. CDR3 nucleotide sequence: TGCAGTGCTGGGCCTGGGACTAGCGGCATAGCCTTATTCTCCTACGAGCAGTACTTC. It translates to CSAGPGTSGIALFSYEQYF.

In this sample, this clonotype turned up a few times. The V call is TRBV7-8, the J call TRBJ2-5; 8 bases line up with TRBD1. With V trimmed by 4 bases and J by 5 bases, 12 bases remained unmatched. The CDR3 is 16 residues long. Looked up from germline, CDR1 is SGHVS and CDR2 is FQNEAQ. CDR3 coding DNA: TGTGCCAGCAGCTCCCCAAGGTCAGGGGGCGTGGAGACCCAGTACTTC. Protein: CASSSPRSGGVETQYF.

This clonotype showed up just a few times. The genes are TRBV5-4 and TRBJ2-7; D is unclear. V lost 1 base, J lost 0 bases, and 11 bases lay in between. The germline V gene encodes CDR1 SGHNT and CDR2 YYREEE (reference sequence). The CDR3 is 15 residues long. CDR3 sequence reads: CASSLLGSRSYEQYF. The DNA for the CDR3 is TGTGCCAGCAGCTTGTTAGGATCGCGCTCCTACGAGCAGTACTTC.

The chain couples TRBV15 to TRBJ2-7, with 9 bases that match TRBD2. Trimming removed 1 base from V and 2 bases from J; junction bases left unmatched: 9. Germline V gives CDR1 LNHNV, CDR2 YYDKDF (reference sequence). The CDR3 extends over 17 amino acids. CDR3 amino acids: CATSRVIPSGDPYEQYF. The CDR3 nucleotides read TGTGCCACCAGCAGAGTAATTCCTAGCGGGGACCCCTACGAGCAGTACTTC. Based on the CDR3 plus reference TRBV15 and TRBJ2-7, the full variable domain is DAMVIQNPRYQVTQFGKPVTLSCSQTLNHNVMYWYQQKSSQAPKLLFHYYDKDFNNEADTPDNFQSRRPNTSFCFLDIRSPGLGDTAMYLCATSRVIPSGDPYEQYFGPGTRLTVT.

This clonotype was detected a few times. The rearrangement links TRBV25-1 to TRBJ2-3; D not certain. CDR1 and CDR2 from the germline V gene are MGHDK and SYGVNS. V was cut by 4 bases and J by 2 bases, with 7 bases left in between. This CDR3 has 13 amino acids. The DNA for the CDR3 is TGTGCCAGCAGTGGAAGGGTCACAGATACGCAGTATTTT. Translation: CASSGRVTDTQYF.

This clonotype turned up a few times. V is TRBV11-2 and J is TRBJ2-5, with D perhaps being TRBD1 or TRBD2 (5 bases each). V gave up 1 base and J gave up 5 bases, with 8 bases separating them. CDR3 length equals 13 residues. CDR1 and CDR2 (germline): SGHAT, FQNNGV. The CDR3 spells CASSLGDGETQYF. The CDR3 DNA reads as TGTGCCAGCAGCTTAGGGGACGGGGAGACCCAGTACTTC.

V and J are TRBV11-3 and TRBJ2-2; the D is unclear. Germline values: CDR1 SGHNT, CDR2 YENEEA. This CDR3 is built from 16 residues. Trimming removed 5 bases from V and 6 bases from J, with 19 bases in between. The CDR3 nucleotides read TGTGCCAGCAGCGGTTCTAAAGCCCTAGATTCCGGGGAGCTGTTTTTT. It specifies CASSGSKALDSGELFF.

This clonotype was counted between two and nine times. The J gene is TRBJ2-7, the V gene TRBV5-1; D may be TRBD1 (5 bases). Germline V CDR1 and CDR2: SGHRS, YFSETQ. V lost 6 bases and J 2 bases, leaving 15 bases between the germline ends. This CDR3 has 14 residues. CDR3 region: CASKALQGPYEQYF. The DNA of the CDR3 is TGCGCCAGCAAGGCCTTGCAGGGCCCCTACGAGCAGTACTTC. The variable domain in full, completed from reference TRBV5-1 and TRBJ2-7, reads KAGVTQTPRYLIKTRGQQVTLSCSPISGHRSVSWYQQTPGQGLQFLFEYFSETQRNKGNFPGRFSGRQFSNSRSEMNVSTLELGDSALYLCASKALQGPYEQYFGPGTRLTVT.

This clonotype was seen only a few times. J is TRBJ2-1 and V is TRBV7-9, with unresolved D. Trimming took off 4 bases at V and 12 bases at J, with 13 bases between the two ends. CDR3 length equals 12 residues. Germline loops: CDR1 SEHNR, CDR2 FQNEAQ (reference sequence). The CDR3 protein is CASSYMTWGQFF. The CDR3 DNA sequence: TGTGCCAGCAGCTATATGACCTGGGGGCAGTTCTTC.

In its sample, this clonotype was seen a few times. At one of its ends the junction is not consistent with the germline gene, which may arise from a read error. CDR3: CASSPSSATGGYNEQFF. Written as DNA, the CDR3 is TGTGCTAGCAGTCCCTCATCGGCGACAGGGGGCTACAATGAGCAGTTCTTC. The chain links TRBV7-7 to TRBJ2-1; 9 bases fit TRBD1. Germline V CDR1 and CDR2: SSHAT, FNYEAQ (reference sequence). This CDR3 comprises 17 residues.

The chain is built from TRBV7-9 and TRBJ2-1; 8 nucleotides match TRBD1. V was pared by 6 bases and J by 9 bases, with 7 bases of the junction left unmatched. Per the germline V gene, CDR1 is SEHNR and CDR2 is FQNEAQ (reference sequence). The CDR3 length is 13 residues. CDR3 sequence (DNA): TGTGCCAGCAGTGCCCGACAGGGGTTTGAGCAGTTCTTC. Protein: CASSARQGFEQFF.

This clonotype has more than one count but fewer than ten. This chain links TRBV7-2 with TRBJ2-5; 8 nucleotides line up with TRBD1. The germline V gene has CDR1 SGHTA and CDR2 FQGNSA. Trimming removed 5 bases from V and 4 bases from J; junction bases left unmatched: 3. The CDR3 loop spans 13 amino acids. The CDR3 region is CASSTGGSETQYF. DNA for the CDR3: TGTGCCAGCAGCACAGGGGGATCAGAGACCCAGTACTTC.

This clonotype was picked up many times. The CDR3 loop is CAINGGRAYEQYF. CDR3 nucleotides: TGTGCCATCAATGGCGGGAGAGCCTACGAGCAGTACTTC. The chain combines TRBV10-3 with TRBJ2-7; TRBD2 matches at 7 bases. The ends lost 7 bases at V and 2 bases at J; junction bases unmatched: 5. Germline lookup yields CDR1 ENHRY and CDR2 SYGVKD. This CDR3 region has 13 residues.

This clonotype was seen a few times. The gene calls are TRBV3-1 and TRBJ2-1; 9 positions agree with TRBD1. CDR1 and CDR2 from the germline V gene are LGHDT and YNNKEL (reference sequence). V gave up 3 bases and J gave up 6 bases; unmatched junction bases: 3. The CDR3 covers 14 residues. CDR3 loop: CASSHLDRGNEQFF. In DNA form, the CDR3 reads TGTGCCAGCAGCCACCTGGACAGGGGCAATGAGCAGTTCTTC.

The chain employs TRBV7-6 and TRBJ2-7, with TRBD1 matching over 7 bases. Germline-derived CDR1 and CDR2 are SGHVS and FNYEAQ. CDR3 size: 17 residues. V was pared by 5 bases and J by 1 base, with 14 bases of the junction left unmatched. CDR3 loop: CASSPRGLSEISYEQYF. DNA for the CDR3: TGTGCCAGCAGCCCAAGGGGGCTGAGCGAGATTTCCTACGAGCAGTACTTC.

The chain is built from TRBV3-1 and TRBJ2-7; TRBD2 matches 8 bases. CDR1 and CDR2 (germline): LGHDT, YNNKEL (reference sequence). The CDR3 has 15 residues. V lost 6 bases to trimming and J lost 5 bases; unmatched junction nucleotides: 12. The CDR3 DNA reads TGTGCCAGCAGACCACGGGAGGGCCTTCCCCACGAGCAGTACTTC. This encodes CASRPREGLPHEQYF.

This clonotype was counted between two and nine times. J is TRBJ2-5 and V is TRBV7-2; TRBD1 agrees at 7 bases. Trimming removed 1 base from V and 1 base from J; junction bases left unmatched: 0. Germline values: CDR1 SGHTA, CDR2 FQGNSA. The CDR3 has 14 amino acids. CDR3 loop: CASSLGTGQETQYF. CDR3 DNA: TGTGCCAGCAGCTTAGGGACAGGCCAAGAGACCCAGTACTTC. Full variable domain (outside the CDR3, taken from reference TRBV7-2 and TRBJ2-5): GAGVSQSPSNKVTEKGKDVELRCDPISGHTALYWYRQSLGQGLEFLIYFQGNSAPDKSGLPSDRFSAERTGGSVSTLTIQRTQQEDSAVYLCASSLGTGQETQYFGPGTRLLVL.

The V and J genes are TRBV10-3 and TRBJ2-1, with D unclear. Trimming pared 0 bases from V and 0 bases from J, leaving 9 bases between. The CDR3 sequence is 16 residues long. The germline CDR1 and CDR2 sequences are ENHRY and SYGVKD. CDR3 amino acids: CAISESAFSSYNEQFF. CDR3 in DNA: TGTGCCATCAGTGAGTCGGCCTTCAGCTCCTACAATGAGCAGTTCTTC.

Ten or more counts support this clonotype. In DNA, the CDR3 is TGTGCCAGCAGAACAGGGGGCGGGAATTGGAGAGCTTTCTTT. Its protein is CASRTGGGNWRAFF. This chain connects TRBV27 to TRBJ1-1; 9 bases match TRBD1. Germline assignment: CDR1 MNHEY and CDR2 SMNVEV (reference sequence). The CDR3 covers 14 residues. The junction had 12 bases not matched to a gene; V was cut back by 6 bases and J by 10 bases.

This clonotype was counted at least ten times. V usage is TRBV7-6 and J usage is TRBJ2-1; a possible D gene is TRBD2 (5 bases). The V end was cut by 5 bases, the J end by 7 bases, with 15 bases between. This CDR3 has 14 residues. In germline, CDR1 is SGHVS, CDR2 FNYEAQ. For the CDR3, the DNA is TGTGCCAGCAGCCCACTGACCGGACTGAATGAGCAGTTCTTC. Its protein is CASSPLTGLNEQFF.

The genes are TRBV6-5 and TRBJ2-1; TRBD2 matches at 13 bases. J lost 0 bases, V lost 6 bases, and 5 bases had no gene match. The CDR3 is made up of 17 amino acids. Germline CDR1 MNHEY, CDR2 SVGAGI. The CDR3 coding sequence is TGTGCCAGCAGGCCGACTAGCGGGAGGTTCTCCTACAATGAGCAGTTCTTC. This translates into CASRPTSGRFSYNEQFF.

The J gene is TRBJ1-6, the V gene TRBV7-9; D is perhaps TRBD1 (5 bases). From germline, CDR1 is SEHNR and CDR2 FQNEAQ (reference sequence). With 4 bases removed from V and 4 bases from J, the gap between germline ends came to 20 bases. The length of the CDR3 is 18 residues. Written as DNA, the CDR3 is TGTGCCAGCAGCTCTCAATATTCGGGACGGCCTTATAATTCACCCCTCCACTTT. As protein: CASSSQYSGRPYNSPLHF.